This TCR beta chain was identified during a study of CD8 T cells in Susac syndrome. The study's findings and limits: Individuals included in the TCR sequencing and HLA analysis were acknowledged by the study to be relatively few in number.

Reverse transcription of roughly 0.45 to 1 ug RNA was performed with random hexamers. Coverage of TCR beta CDR3 amplification by immunoSEQ multiplex PCR extended to 54 Vbeta and 13 Jbeta. TCRdb re-called the immunoSEQ multiplex PCR reads through MiXCR, storing one row per CDR3 protein. The sample yields about 300,000 distinct CDR3 sequences, approximately 85% seen once. The V end lost 2 bases, the J end lost 0 bases, and 14 bases lay between the germline ends. The CDR3 runs to 17 residues. From blood CD8+ and CD4+ T cells, the TCR beta chain was sequenced. As regards this clonotype: Its matching antigen is unknown.

This clonotype was sampled from a human donor with multiple sclerosis. What was sequenced was CD8+ T cells from PBMCs. The chain recombines TRBV23-1 with TRBJ1-3; D remains ambiguous. TRBV23-1 is marked as an open reading frame, function uncertain. CDR3 nucleotide sequence: TGCGCCAGCAGTCAAGGGGAGGGTAGACTCTCTGGAAACACCATATATTTT. Its translation: CASSQGEGRLSGNTIYF.